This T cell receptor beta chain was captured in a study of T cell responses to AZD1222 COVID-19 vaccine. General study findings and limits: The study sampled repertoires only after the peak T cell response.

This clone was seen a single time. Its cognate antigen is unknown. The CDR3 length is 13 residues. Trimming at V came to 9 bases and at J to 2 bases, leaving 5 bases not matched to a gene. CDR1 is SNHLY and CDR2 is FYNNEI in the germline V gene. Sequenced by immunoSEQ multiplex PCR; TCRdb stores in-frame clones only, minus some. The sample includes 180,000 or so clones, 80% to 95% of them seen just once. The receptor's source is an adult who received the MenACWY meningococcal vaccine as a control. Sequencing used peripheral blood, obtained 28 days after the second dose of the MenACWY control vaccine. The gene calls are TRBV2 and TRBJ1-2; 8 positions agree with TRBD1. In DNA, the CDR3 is TGTGCCAGGACTACAGGGGGAAACTATGGCTACACCTTC. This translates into CARTTGGNYGYTF.